The subject of this entry is one T cell receptor (beta chain). It was focal radiation plus CTLA-4 blockade with ipilimumab that patients with chemo-refractory metastatic non-small-cell lung cancer received. This entry belongs to a study of radiotherapy plus CTLA-4 blockade in lung cancer. The CDR3 is 15 amino acids. Trimming shortened V by 2 bases and J by 9 bases, and 14 bases separated the two germline ends. From germline, CDR1 is MNHEY and CDR2 SMNVEV (reference sequence). Data came from immunoSEQ multiplex PCR; TCRdb stores just in-frame clones and leaves some out. The data show 55,000 to 80,000 clones, around four fifths seen once.

The chain carries TRBV27 and TRBJ1-6; D is ambiguous. The TCR originated in a human donor with non-small cell lung cancer who had a complete response to radiotherapy plus ipilimumab. The material was peripheral blood, obtained from a patient treated with radiotherapy plus ipilimumab. CDR3: CASSLRAGGISPLHF. Written as DNA, the CDR3 is TGTGCCAGCAGTTTAAGGGCAGGTGGAATTTCACCCCTCCACTTT.